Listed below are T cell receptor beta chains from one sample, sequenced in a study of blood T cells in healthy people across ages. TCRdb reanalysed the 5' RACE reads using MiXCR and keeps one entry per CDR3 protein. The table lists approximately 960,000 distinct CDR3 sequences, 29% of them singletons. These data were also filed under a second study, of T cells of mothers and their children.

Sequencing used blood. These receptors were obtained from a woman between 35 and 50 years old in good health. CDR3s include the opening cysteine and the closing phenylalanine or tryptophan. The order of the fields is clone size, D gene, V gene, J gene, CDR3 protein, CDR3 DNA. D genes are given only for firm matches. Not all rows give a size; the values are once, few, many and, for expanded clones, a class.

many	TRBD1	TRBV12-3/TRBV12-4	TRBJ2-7	CASRGQGRHYEQYF	TGTGCCAGCAGAGGACAGGGAAGACACTACGAGCAGTACTTC
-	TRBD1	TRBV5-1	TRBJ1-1	CASSPGQGGSTEAFF	TGCGCCAGCAGCCCGGGACAGGGCGGGAGCACCGAAGCTTTCTTT
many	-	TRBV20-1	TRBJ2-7	CSASKDQFNLAYEQYF	TGCAGTGCTAGTAAAGATCAATTCAACCTTGCCTACGAGCAGTACTTC
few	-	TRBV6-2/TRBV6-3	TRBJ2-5	CASSYSSPVETQYF	TGTGCCAGCAGTTACTCCTCCCCCGTGGAGACCCAGTACTTC
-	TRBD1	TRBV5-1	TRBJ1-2	CASSARTGESVYGYTF	TGCGCCAGCAGCGCCCGGACAGGAGAGTCCGTCTATGGCTACACCTTC
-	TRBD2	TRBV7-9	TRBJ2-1	CASSLGTSSNEQFF	TGTGCCAGCAGCTTAGGGACTAGCTCCAATGAGCAGTTCTTC
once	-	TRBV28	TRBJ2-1	CASSYSVAQFF	TGTGCCAGCAGCTACTCGGTAGCGCAGTTCTTC
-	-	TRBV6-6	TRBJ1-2	CASSAPGVSTF	TGTGCCAGCAGCGCTCCAGGGGTTAGCACCTTC
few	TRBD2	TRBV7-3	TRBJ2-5	CASSLTGLAGETQYF	TGTGCCAGCAGCTTAACGGGACTAGCGGGAGAGACCCAGTACTTC
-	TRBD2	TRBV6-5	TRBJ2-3	CASSQAGVTDTQYF	TGTGCCAGCAGCCAAGCGGGGGTGACAGATACGCAGTATTTT
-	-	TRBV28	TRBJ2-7	CASSLGTAQQYF	TGTGCCAGCAGTTTGGGGACGGCTCAGCAGTACTTC
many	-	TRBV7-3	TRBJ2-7	CASSPGSNGEQYF	TGTGCCAGCAGCCCCGGTAGCAACGGGGAGCAGTACTTC
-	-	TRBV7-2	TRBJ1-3	CASSSRTASSGNTIYF	TGTGCCAGCAGCTCGCGGACAGCGAGCTCTGGAAACACCATATATTTT
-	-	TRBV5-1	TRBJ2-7	CASSLPEPSYEQYF	TGCGCCAGCAGCTTGCCTGAGCCCTCCTACGAGCAGTACTTC
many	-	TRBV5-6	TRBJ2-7	CASSDGFYSYEQYF	TGTGCCAGCAGCGATGGTTTCTACTCCTACGAGCAGTACTTC
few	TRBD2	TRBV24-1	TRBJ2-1	CATSDPGTRGNEQFF	TGTGCCACCAGTGATCCCGGGACTAGGGGTAATGAGCAGTTCTTC
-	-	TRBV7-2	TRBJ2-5	CASSLGGSGGETQYF	TGTGCCAGCAGCTTAGGTGGCAGTGGGGGAGAGACCCAGTACTTC
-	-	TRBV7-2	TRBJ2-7	CASSSQFRDGTYEQYF	TGTGCCAGCAGCTCGCAGTTCAGGGACGGCACCTACGAGCAGTACTTC
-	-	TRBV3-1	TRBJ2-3	CASSQDGRSRRANTQYF	TGTGCCAGCAGCCAAGATGGAAGATCCAGGCGAGCAAATACGCAGTATTTT
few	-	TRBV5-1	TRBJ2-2	CASSRTRGYNTGELFF	TGCGCCAGCAGCCGGACCAGGGGATATAACACCGGGGAGCTGTTTTTT
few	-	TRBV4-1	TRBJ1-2	CASSQDRAGRDGYTF	TGCGCCAGCAGCCAAGACCGAGCAGGGAGGGATGGCTACACCTTC
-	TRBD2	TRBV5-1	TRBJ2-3	CASKTSGLLWDTQYF	TGCGCCAGCAAGACTAGCGGCCTTCTTTGGGATACGCAGTATTTT
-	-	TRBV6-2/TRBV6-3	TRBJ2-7	CASSSIAHGSVYEQYF	TGTGCCAGCAGTTCCATCGCGCACGGATCAGTCTACGAGCAGTACTTC
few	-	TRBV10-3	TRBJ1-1	CAISESRGTEAFF	TGTGCCATCAGTGAGTCGAGAGGCACTGAAGCTTTCTTT
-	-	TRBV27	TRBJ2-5	CASSLSRAETQYF	TGTGCCAGCTCACTCTCTCGGGCGGAGACCCAGTACTTC
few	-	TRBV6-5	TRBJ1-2	CASSYDDGCGYTF	TGTGCCAGCAGTTACGACGATGGGTGTGGCTACACCTTC
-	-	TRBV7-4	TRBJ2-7	CASSSILGSGDPHCEQYF	TGTGCCAGCAGCTCCATCTTAGGGAGTGGGGATCCACACTGCGAGCAGTACTTC
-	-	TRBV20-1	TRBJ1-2	CSARDRDKVTGYTF	TGCAGTGCTAGAGATCGGGACAAGGTTACGGGCTACACCTTC
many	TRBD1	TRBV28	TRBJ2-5	CASSRWTGGQETQYF	TGTGCCAGCAGTCGGTGGACAGGCGGCCAAGAGACCCAGTACTTC
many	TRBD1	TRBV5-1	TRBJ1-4	CASTSGDRGTEKLFF	TGCGCCAGCACCAGTGGGGACAGGGGAACGGAAAAACTGTTTTTT
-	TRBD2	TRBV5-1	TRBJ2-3	CASSLDRPGTSGGNTDTQYF	TGCGCCAGCAGCTTGGACAGGCCCGGGACTAGCGGGGGAAACACAGATACGCAGTATTTT
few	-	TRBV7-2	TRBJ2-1	CASSLRWEQFF	TGTGCCAGCAGCTTAAGATGGGAGCAGTTCTTC
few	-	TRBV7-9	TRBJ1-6	CASSADGYSPLHF	TGTGCCAGCAGTGCAGACGGGTACTCACCCCTCCACTTT
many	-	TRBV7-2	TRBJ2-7	CASSHQRHTDEQYF	TGTGCCAGCAGCCACCAGCGTCACACGGACGAGCAGTACTTC
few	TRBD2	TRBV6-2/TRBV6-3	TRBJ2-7	CASTSQGLAGYAEQYF	TGTGCCAGCACCTCCCAAGGACTAGCGGGGTACGCCGAGCAGTACTTC
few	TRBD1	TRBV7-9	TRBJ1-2	CASSGDSPLRGYTF	TGTGCCAGCAGCGGGGACAGTCCCCTTCGGGGGTACACCTTC
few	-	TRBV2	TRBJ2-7	CASGVDQEQGKYF	TGTGCCAGCGGAGTGGATCAGGAACAGGGAAAGTACTTC
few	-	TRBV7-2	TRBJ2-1	CASSLNAGSASEQFF	TGTGCCAGCAGCTTAAACGCGGGATCGGCCAGTGAGCAGTTCTTC
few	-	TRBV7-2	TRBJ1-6	CASSLGGGRSSFNSPLHF	TGTGCCAGCAGCTTAGGGGGCGGCCGCTCGTCCTTTAATTCACCCCTCCACTTT
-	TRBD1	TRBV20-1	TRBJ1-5	CSATDGDRDQPQHF	TGCAGTGCTACCGACGGGGACAGGGATCAGCCCCAGCATTTT
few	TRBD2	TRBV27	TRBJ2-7	CASSPSTSGYEQYF	TGTGCCAGCAGCCCATCTACTAGCGGCTACGAGCAGTACTTC
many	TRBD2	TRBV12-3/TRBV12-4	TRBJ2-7	CASSPGTGGSIAYEQYF	TGTGCCAGCAGCCCCGGCACGGGGGGTTCCATTGCCTACGAGCAGTACTTC
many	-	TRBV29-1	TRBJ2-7	CSVEGGDSYEQYF	TGCAGCGTTGAAGGGGGGGACTCCTACGAGCAGTACTTC
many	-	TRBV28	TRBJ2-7	CASSSPAIPYEQYF	TGTGCCAGCAGTTCCCCCGCCATCCCCTACGAGCAGTACTTC
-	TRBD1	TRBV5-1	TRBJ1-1	CASSSDRQGKAFF	TGCGCCAGCAGCTCGGATAGACAGGGAAAAGCTTTCTTT
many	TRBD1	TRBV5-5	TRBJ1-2	CASSLEQGAYGYTF	TGTGCCAGCAGCTTGGAACAGGGGGCCTATGGCTACACCTTC
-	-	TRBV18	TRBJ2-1	CASSREETGRLDEQFF	TGTGCCAGCTCACGTGAGGAGACAGGCCGTTTGGATGAGCAGTTCTTC
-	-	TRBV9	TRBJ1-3	CASSVGVASGNTIYF	TGTGCCAGCAGCGTAGGGGTGGCCTCTGGAAACACCATATATTTT
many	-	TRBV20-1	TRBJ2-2	CSARAGTGRTGELFF	TGCAGTGCTAGAGCGGGGACGGGGAGGACCGGGGAGCTGTTTTTT
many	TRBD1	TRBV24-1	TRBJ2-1	CATSDLGTGNNEQFF	TGTGCCACCAGTGATTTAGGGACAGGGAACAATGAGCAGTTCTTC
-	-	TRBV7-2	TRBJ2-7	CASSRLGLNSYEQYF	TGTGCCAGCAGCCGACTAGGCCTCAACTCCTACGAGCAGTACTTC
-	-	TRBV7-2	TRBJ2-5	CASSISRGVNEQYF	TGTGCCAGCAGCATAAGCAGAGGGGTTAATGAGCAGTACTTC
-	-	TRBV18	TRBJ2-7	CASSPGAVNNEQYF	TGTGCCAGCTCACCGGGGGCAGTTAACAATGAGCAGTACTTC
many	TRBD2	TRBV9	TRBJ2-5	CASSTSGGDFGETQYF	TGTGCCAGCAGCACCAGCGGGGGGGACTTTGGGGAGACCCAGTACTTC